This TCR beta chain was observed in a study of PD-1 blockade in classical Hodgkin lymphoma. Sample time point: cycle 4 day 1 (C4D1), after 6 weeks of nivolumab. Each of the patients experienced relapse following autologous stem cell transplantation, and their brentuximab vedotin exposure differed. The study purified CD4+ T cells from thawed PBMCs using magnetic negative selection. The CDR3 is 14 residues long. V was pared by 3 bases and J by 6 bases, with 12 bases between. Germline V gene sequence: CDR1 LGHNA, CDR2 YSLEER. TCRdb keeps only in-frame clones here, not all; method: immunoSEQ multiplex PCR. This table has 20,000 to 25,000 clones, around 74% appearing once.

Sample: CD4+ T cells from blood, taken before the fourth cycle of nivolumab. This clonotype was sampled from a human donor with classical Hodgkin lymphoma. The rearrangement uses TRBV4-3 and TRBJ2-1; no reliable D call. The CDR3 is CASSHIDGRNEQFF. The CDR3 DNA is TGCGCCAGCAGCCACATAGACGGCCGCAATGAGCAGTTCTTC.